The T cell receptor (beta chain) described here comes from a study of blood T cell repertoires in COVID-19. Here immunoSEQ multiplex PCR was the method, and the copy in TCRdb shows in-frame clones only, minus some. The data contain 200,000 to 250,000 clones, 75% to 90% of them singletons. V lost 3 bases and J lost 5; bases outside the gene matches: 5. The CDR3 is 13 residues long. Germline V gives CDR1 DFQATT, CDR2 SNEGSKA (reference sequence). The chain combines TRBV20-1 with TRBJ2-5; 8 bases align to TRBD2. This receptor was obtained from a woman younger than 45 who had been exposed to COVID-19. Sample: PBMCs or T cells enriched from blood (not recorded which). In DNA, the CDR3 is TGCAGTGCTAGTGCGGGGGGATGGGAGACCCAGTACTTC. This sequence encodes CSASAGGWETQYF.